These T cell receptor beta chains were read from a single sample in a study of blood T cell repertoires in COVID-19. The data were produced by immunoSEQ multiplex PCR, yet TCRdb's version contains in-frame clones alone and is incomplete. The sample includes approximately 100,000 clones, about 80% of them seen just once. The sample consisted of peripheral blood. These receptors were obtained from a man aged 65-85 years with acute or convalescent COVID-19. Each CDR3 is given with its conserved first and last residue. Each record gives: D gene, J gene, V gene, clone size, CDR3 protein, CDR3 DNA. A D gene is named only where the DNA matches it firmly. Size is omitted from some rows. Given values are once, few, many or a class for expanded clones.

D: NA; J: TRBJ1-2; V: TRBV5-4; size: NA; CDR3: CASSLWEGYGYTF; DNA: TGTGCCAGCAGCTTATGGGAGGGCTATGGCTACACCTTC
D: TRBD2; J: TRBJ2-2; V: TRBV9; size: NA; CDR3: CASSVVASGRAGELFF; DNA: TGTGCCAGCAGCGTAGTTGCTAGCGGGCGGGCCGGGGAGCTGTTTTTT
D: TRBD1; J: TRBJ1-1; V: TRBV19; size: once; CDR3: CASSQRWDRREAFF; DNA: TGTGCCAGTAGTCAAAGATGGGACAGGCGTGAAGCTTTCTTT
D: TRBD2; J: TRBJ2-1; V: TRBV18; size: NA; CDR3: CASSPRRTSGYNEQFF; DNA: TGTGCCAGCTCACCAAGACGAACTAGCGGTTACAATGAGCAGTTCTTC
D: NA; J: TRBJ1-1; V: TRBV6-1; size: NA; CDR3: CASSSTVSGSTEAFF; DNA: TGTGCCAGCAGTTCGACAGTTTCCGGGAGCACTGAAGCTTTCTTT
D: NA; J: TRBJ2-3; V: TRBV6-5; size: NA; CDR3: CASSYSASGSTDTQYF; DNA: TGTGCCAGCAGTTACTCCGCGTCAGGCAGCACAGATACGCAGTATTTT
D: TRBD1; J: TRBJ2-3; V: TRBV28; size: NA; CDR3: CASRQDRGGTDTQYF; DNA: TGTGCCAGCAGACAAGACAGGGGGGGAACAGATACGCAGTATTTT
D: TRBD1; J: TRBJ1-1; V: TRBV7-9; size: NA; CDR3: CASSRPGTGDFEAFF; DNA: TGTGCCAGCAGCCGCCCCGGGACAGGGGACTTTGAAGCTTTCTTT
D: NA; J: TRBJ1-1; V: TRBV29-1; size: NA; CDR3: CSVLDNYLNTEAFF; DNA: TGCAGCGTTTTGGACAATTACTTGAACACTGAAGCTTTCTTT
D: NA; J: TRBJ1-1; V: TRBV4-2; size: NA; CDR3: CASSPNQGQQAMSTEAFF; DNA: TGTGCCAGCAGCCCGAACCAGGGACAACAAGCCATGAGCACTGAAGCTTTCTTT
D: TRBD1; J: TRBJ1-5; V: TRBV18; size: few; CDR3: CASSPDRGRSNQPQHF; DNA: TGTGCCAGCTCACCTGACAGGGGAAGGAGCAATCAGCCCCAGCATTTT
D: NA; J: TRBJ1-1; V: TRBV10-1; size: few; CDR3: CASSESWAAEAFF; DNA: TGCGCCAGCAGTGAGTCTTGGGCAGCTGAAGCTTTCTTT
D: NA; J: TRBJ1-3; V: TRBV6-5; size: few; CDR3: CASRVQGTGNTIYF; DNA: TGTGCCAGCAGGGTACAGGGTACTGGAAACACCATATATTTT
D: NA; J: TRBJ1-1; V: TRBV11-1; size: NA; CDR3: CASSSKGGQGNTEAFF; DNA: TGTGCCAGCAGCTCTAAGGGTGGTCAGGGAAACACTGAAGCTTTCTTT
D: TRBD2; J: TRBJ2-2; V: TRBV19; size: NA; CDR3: CASSLRLAGGSHTGELFF; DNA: TGTGCCAGTAGTCTTCGACTAGCGGGAGGGTCACACACCGGGGAGCTGTTTTTT